This TCR beta chain was captured in a study of control samples from healthy donors and cancer patients. The V and J ends lost 1 base and 0 bases, in that order; junction bases with no gene match: 5. The CDR3 contains 16 residues. Germline CDR1 LNHDA, CDR2 SQIVND (reference sequence). This table comes from immunoSEQ multiplex PCR, and its TCRdb copy is limited to in-frame clones, with some not included. The sample carries 390,000 or so clones, around 90% recorded once. The V and J genes are TRBV19 and TRBJ2-7, with 8 bases matching TRBD1. Sample: PBMCs. This clonotype was sampled from a man aged 35-49 years with head and neck cancer. CDR3 sequence reads: CASSIAPGGGSYEQYF. In DNA form, the CDR3 reads TGTGCCAGTAGTATAGCCCCAGGGGGCGGCTCCTACGAGCAGTACTTC.